These 21 T cell receptor beta chains came from one sample sequenced in a study of CD8+ T cells in alopecia areata. Isolated RNA was reverse transcribed into cDNA used as the sequencing template. Measured with immunoSEQ multiplex PCR; TCRdb has only the in-frame clones, and not every one. There are 150,000 or so clones in the sample; over 70% occur only once, and more than 13% lies in the top ten. The source material was CD8+ T cells sorted from blood, sampled at week 0. These receptors were obtained from a human donor with alopecia areata.

The chain joins TRBV27 to TRBJ2-7; D possibly corresponds to TRBD1 (5 bases). Looked up from germline, CDR1 is MNHEY and CDR2 is SMNVEV (reference sequence). Trimming stripped 6 bases from V and 1 base from J, with 34 bases between. There are 21 residues in the CDR3. CDR3 in amino acids: CASRPTDFVTATLFTSYEQYF. DNA of the CDR3: TGTGCCAGCAGGCCGACAGATTTCGTCACTGCCACTCTTTTTACATCCTACGAGCAGTACTTC.

V is TRBV6-1 and J is TRBJ2-5, with D perhaps matching TRBD1 (6 bases). Judging by the DNA end, TRBJ2-7 fits better; the J call may be wrong. This CDR3 has 16 residues. Looked up from germline, CDR1 is MNHNS and CDR2 is SASEGT. The CDR3 sequence is CASSALLGQRYYEQYF. DNA for the CDR3: TGTGCCAGCAGTGCCCTACTCGGACAGAGATACTACGAGCAGTACTTC.

The chain recombines TRBV9 with TRBJ2-7; 8 bases line up with TRBD2. Trimming removed 3 bases from V and 0 bases from J; junction bases left unmatched: 8. Germline loops: CDR1 SGDLS, CDR2 YYNGEE. The CDR3 contains 16 residues. The CDR3 coding sequence is TGTGCCAGCAGCGCCGGGGGGGCCGGAAGCTCCTACGAGCAGTACTTC. Encoded protein: CASSAGGAGSSYEQYF.

A word on this clone: The sample holds other DNA sequences that translate to the same CDR3. The J gene is TRBJ2-7, the V gene TRBV29-1, with TRBD1 matching over 8 bases. This CDR3 comprises 13 residues. In germline, CDR1 is SQVTM, CDR2 ANQGSEA. V trimming: 6 bases; J trimming: 4 bases; junction bases outside the gene matches: 8. The CDR3 protein is CSVRTGSGYEQYF. In DNA, the CDR3 is TGCAGCGTGAGGACAGGGTCCGGTTACGAGCAGTACTTC.

CDR3 nucleotide sequence: TGTGCCAGTAGAGTCGGTAGCGGACGAGATACGCAGTATTTT. This translates into CASRVGSGRDTQYF. This rearrangement joins TRBV2 to TRBJ2-3; D is possibly TRBD2 (6 bases). Looked up from germline, CDR1 is SNHLY and CDR2 is FYNNEI. The ends were cut back, 9 bases at V and 5 bases at J, with 18 bases in the middle. This CDR3 has 14 amino acids. The full variable domain, with the rest looked up from reference TRBV2 and TRBJ2-3, is EPEVTQTPSHQVTQMGQEVILRCVPISNHLYFYWYRQILGQKVEFLVSFYNNEISEKSEIFDDQFSVERPDGSNFTLKIRSTKLEDSAMYFCASRVGSGRDTQYFGPGTRLTVL.

The chain carries TRBV30 and TRBJ2-7, with TRBD2 matching 16 bases. Germline V gene sequence: CDR1 GTSNPN, CDR2 SVGIG (reference sequence). The CDR3 runs 15 residues. J was trimmed by 5 bases and V by 1 base; bases with no gene match: 2. The chain's CDR3 is CAWSGGTSGGDEQYF. The CDR3 DNA follows: TGTGCCTGGAGTGGAGGGACTAGCGGGGGGGACGAGCAGTACTTC.

This clone appeared once. The chain has TRBV7-9 and TRBJ1-4; a weak D match, TRBD1 (6 bases). Trimming stripped 1 base from V and 7 bases from J, with 10 bases between. Germline V CDR1 and CDR2: SEHNR, FQNEAQ (reference sequence). The CDR3 runs to 14 residues. CDR3 residues: CASSLDGGSEKLFF. CDR3 bases: TGTGCCAGCAGCTTAGACGGGGGCAGTGAAAAACTGTTTTTT.

The chain recombines TRBV6-6 with TRBJ1-1, with unresolved D. V gave up 8 bases and J gave up 3 bases, with 7 bases separating them. Per germline, CDR1 MNHNY and CDR2 SVGAGI (reference sequence). The CDR3 covers 11 residues. The DNA of the CDR3 is TGTGCCAGCTCTAGATACACTGAAGCTTTCTTT. This codes for CASSRYTEAFF.

In nucleotides, the CDR3 is TGCGCCAGCAGCCAAGTGGGGACTAGCGGAGCCTACGAGCAGTACTTC. It codes for CASSQVGTSGAYEQYF. The V gene is TRBV4-1, the J gene TRBJ2-7; 11 bases are a match to TRBD2. CDR3 size: 16 residues. Germline loops: CDR1 MGHRA, CDR2 YSYEKL. Trimming removed 1 base from V and 2 bases from J; junction bases left unmatched: 4.

This clone occurred once. The chain employs TRBV4-1 and TRBJ2-3; D unresolved. Deletions cut 0 bases from V and 4 bases from J, with 17 bases between. The CDR3 is made up of 17 amino acids. Germline V gene lookup returns CDR1 MGHRA and CDR2 YSYEKL. CDR3 coding DNA: TGCGCCAGCAGCCAAGAGTTTCCCCCCGGTCTCGCAGATACGCAGTATTTT. This gives the protein CASSQEFPPGLADTQYF.

The chain links TRBV5-4 to TRBJ2-1; TRBD2 agrees at 11 bases. Germline assignment: CDR1 SGHNT and CDR2 YYREEE (reference sequence). The length of the CDR3 is 14 residues. The V and J ends lost 4 bases and 4 bases, in that order; junction bases with no gene match: 1. The CDR3 loop is CASSRTSGYNEQFF. DNA of the CDR3: TGTGCCAGCAGCCGGACTAGCGGGTACAATGAGCAGTTCTTC.

The J gene is TRBJ2-7, the V gene TRBV4-1, with D maybe TRBD1 (6 bases). The CDR3 totals 14 residues. V lost 0 bases to trimming and J lost 4 bases, with 10 bases between them. Germline V gene sequence: CDR1 MGHRA, CDR2 YSYEKL. As DNA, the CDR3 is TGCGCCAGCAGCCAAGATGGACAGATTTACGAGCAGTACTTC. This encodes CASSQDGQIYEQYF.

The CDR3 nucleotides are TGTGCCAGCAGCCCAGCTCTTGACTACGAGCAGTACTTC. This translates into CASSPALDYEQYF. The rearrangement joins TRBV4-2 to TRBJ2-7; D remains ambiguous. V was pared by 4 bases and J by 3 bases, with 10 bases between. CDR1 LGHNA and CDR2 YNFKEQ come from the germline V gene. This CDR3 is 13 amino acids long.

V is TRBV29-1 and J is TRBJ2-7; TRBD2 is a possible D gene (6 bases). The CDR3 is 16 amino acids. V shed 2 bases and J shed 0 bases, with 17 bases lying between them. CDR1 SQVTM and CDR2 ANQGSEA come from the germline V gene. The CDR3 sequence: CSVEFAGSLNSYEQYF. The CDR3 bases are TGCAGCGTTGAATTTGCGGGGAGCCTCAACTCCTACGAGCAGTACTTC.

The genes are TRBV15 and TRBJ1-2, with D unresolved. Germline CDR1 reads LNHNV; CDR2 reads YYDKDF (reference sequence). The CDR3 length is 15 residues. The V and J ends lost 1 base and 6 bases respectively, with 15 bases between them. Here the CDR3 reads CATSRVPLGSDGYTF. As DNA, the CDR3 is TGTGCCACCAGCAGAGTACCGTTGGGTTCCGATGGCTACACCTTC. Variable domain in full (rest from reference TRBV15 and TRBJ1-2): DAMVIQNPRYQVTQFGKPVTLSCSQTLNHNVMYWYQQKSSQAPKLLFHYYDKDFNNEADTPDNFQSRRPNTSFCFLDIRSPGLGDTAMYLCATSRVPLGSDGYTFGSGTRLTVV.

The chain has TRBV7-8 and TRBJ2-1; D unclear. Trimming left V 5 bases short and J 3 bases short, with 17 bases between. The CDR3 extends over 16 amino acids. Per the germline V gene, CDR1 is SGHVS and CDR2 is FQNEAQ. The CDR3 coding sequence is TGTGCCAGCAGCCTCAGGCCGAGCAGGTTCTACAATGAGCAGTTCTTC. It is translated as CASSLRPSRFYNEQFF.

The chain couples TRBV6-5 to TRBJ2-3; 7 bases are shared with TRBD1. This CDR3 has 16 residues. Looked up from germline, CDR1 is MNHEY and CDR2 is SVGAGI. V dropped 0 bases and J dropped 2; count of bases not matched to a gene: 5. The CDR3 bases are TGTGCCAGCAGTTACTCTTCGGGACAGTTCACAGATACGCAGTATTTT. Its translation is CASSYSSGQFTDTQYF.

The V call is TRBV19, the J call TRBJ2-7, with TRBD1 matching over 8 bases. The junction had 15 bases not matched to a gene; V was cut back by 10 bases and J by 7 bases. CDR3 length equals 14 residues. The germline CDR1 and CDR2 sequences are LNHDA and SQIVND (reference sequence). The CDR3 sequence: CATSDQGAGSEQYF. CDR3 in DNA: TGTGCCACTAGCGACCAGGGGGCCGGCTCGGAGCAGTACTTC.

The J gene is TRBJ2-3, the V gene TRBV27; a weak D match, TRBD2 (6 bases). The germline V and J ends were trimmed by 4 bases and 2 bases, with 16 bases remaining between them. The CDR3 contains 16 residues. Germline V gene lookup returns CDR1 MNHEY and CDR2 SMNVEV (reference sequence). The DNA for the CDR3 is TGTGCCAGCAGTTCCGCCGGGACTCGCCCCACAGATACGCAGTATTTT. This encodes CASSSAGTRPTDTQYF.

The chain has TRBV30 and TRBJ2-1; weak D call: TRBD2 (5 bases). V shed 1 base and J shed 3 bases, with 7 bases lying between them. The CDR3 totals 13 residues. Germline CDR1 GTSNPN, CDR2 SVGIG (reference sequence). The CDR3 reads CAWSGTGYNEQFF. The CDR3 coding sequence is TGTGCCTGGAGTGGGACTGGCTACAATGAGCAGTTCTTC.

The CDR3: CASSQVGSYNEQFF. In nucleotides, the CDR3 is TGCGCCAGCAGCCAAGTAGGCTCCTACAATGAGCAGTTCTTC. The chain recombines TRBV4-1 with TRBJ2-1; the D is unclear. The CDR3 totals 14 residues. V lost 1 base to trimming and J lost 0 bases, with 4 bases between them. The germline gives CDR1 MGHRA, CDR2 YSYEKL.